A single sample is the source of the 20 T cell receptor beta chains below, sequenced in a study of T cells after yellow fever vaccination. TCRdb re-called the 5' RACE reads with MiXCR, one entry per CDR3 protein. The sample has roughly 310,000 distinct CDR3 sequences, approximately 3.9% seen once; the top ten hold 23%. The sample here was PBMCs, taken on the day of the yellow fever booster vaccination. The receptors here all came from a man aged 18 to 29 who received the YFV17D yellow fever vaccine.

This clonotype was recorded many times. This chain joins TRBV20-1 and TRBJ2-7; no clear D. This CDR3 is built from 14 residues. Germline-derived CDR1 and CDR2 are DFQATT and SNEGSKA (reference sequence). Trimming pared 2 bases from V and 0 bases from J, leaving 11 bases between. The CDR3 loop reads CSARSPRNSYEQYF. CDR3 DNA: TGCAGTGCTAGATCTCCCCGGAACTCCTACGAGCAGTACTTC.

This clonotype occurred many times. The V call is TRBV7-2, the J call TRBJ1-6; D call uncertain. The CDR3 length is 18 residues. Germline V gene sequence: CDR1 SGHTA, CDR2 FQGNSA. V lost 5 bases, J lost 3 bases, and 20 bases lay in between. CDR3 sequence reads: CASSPAGSTSYYNSPLHF. In DNA form, the CDR3 reads TGTGCCAGCAGCCCCGCGGGGAGCACCTCTTACTATAATTCACCCCTCCACTTT.

This clonotype showed up many times. This rearrangement joins TRBV5-1 to TRBJ2-3, with D possibly being TRBD1 (7 bases). CDR3 length equals 16 residues. Between the trimmed V and J ends, which lost 0 bases and 2 bases, there was a span of 13 bases. CDR1 and CDR2 (germline): SGHRS, YFSETQ. CDR3 in amino acids: CASSLARGVTTDTQYF. The CDR3 nucleotides are TGCGCCAGCAGCTTGGCCAGGGGGGTTACCACAGATACGCAGTATTTT.

The rearrangement uses TRBV30 and TRBJ2-7; weak D call: TRBD2 (6 bases). This CDR3 comprises 12 residues. V was shortened by 2 bases and J by 3 bases, with 8 bases between the two germline ends. Germline values: CDR1 GTSNPN, CDR2 SVGIG (reference sequence). CDR3 loop: CAWSWGVYEQYF. In nucleotides, the CDR3 is TGTGCCTGGAGTTGGGGGGTCTACGAGCAGTACTTC.

This clonotype was seen at least ten times. The V gene is TRBV11-2, the J gene TRBJ2-3; D gene ambiguous. The CDR3 loop spans 15 amino acids. Germline V lookup: CDR1 SGHAT, CDR2 FQNNGV. V lost 4 bases and J lost 1, with 12 bases in between. The CDR3 DNA sequence: TGTGCCAGCAGCTACAGTCGACTTGGCACAGATACGCAGTATTTT. This codes for CASSYSRLGTDTQYF. The variable domain in full, with the rest retrieved from reference TRBV11-2 and TRBJ2-3, is EAGVAQSPRYKIIEKRQSVAFWCNPISGHATLYWYQQILGQGPKLLIQFQNNGVVDDSQLPKDRFSAERLKGVDSTLKIQPAKLEDSAVYLCASSYSRLGTDTQYFGPGTRLTVL.

This clonotype showed up just a few times. The chain carries TRBV10-3 and TRBJ1-1; 7 bases are a match to TRBD1. In germline, CDR1 is ENHRY, CDR2 SYGVKD. CDR3 length: 14 amino acids. Losses at the gene ends were 6 bases for V and 4 bases for J; bases not matched to a gene: 8. The CDR3 sequence: CAIRVQGQATEAFF. The CDR3 nucleotides are TGTGCCATCAGAGTACAGGGGCAGGCCACTGAAGCTTTCTTT.

This clonotype was detected ten times or more. The chain employs TRBV4-1 and TRBJ2-1; 8 bases line up with TRBD2. The V gene's germline CDR1 is MGHRA and CDR2 YSYEKL. Trimming at V came to 4 bases and at J to 15 bases, leaving 23 bases not matched to a gene. CDR3 length: 17 residues. For the CDR3, the DNA is TGCGCCAGCAGCCCCGGGGGGCACCCCAGCGGGGGCCGGGTTTGGTTCTTC. Protein sequence: CASSPGGHPSGGRVWFF.

This clonotype was seen ten or more times. V and J are TRBV3-1 and TRBJ2-5; D is ambiguous. The V end was cut by 0 bases, the J end by 7 bases, with 3 bases between. Germline V gene data show CDR1 as LGHDT and CDR2 as YNNKEL (reference sequence). The CDR3 runs to 11 residues. The DNA of the CDR3 is TGTGCCAGCAGCCAAGACGTGACCCAGTACTTC. Its protein product is CASSQDVTQYF.

This clonotype was detected only a few times. The chain links TRBV5-1 to TRBJ1-1; D remains unclear. The CDR3 is 14 amino acids. The germline CDR1 and CDR2 sequences are SGHRS and YFSETQ. V was shortened by 2 bases and J by 8 bases, with 16 bases between the two germline ends. DNA for the CDR3: TGCGCCAGCAGCTTTTCTACCTCGGGGTTCGAAGCTTTCTTT. Protein product: CASSFSTSGFEAFF.

This clonotype was counted at least ten times. The CDR3: CASRSMGETQYF. The CDR3 DNA sequence: TGTGCCAGCAGGTCCATGGGGGAGACCCAGTACTTC. This chain links TRBV7-9 with TRBJ2-5; D not certain. Trimming removed 6 bases from V and 5 bases from J, with 10 bases in between. Germline V gene sequence: CDR1 SEHNR, CDR2 FQNEAQ (reference sequence). This CDR3 has 12 residues. Supplemented by reference TRBV7-9 and TRBJ2-5, the full variable domain reads DTGVSQNPRHKITKRGQNVTFRCDPISEHNRLYWYRQTLGQGPEFLTYFQNEAQLEKSRLLSDRFSAERPKGSFSTLEIQRTEQGDSAMYLCASRSMGETQYFGPGTRLLVL.

This clonotype was detected many times. J is TRBJ2-7 and V is TRBV5-6; a possible D gene is TRBD1 (6 bases). Germline V gene data show CDR1 as SGHDT and CDR2 as YYEEEE. V shed 4 bases and J shed 3 bases, with 11 bases lying between them. The CDR3 runs 13 residues. The chain's CDR3 is CASSPAGVYEQYF. CDR3 coding DNA: TGTGCCAGCAGCCCGGCAGGGGTCTACGAGCAGTACTTC.

In its sample, this clonotype was seen a few times. The chain carries TRBV6-2 or TRBV6-3 and TRBJ2-7, with D hard to call. Germline CDR1 reads MNHEY; CDR2 reads SVGEGT. The ends were cut back, 2 bases at V and 2 bases at J, with 7 bases in the middle. This CDR3 is 13 amino acids long. In nucleotides, the CDR3 is TGTGCCAGCAGTTACGGGTCTCCCTACGAGCAGTACGTC. This encodes CASSYGSPYEQYV.

This clonotype showed up just a few times. The V and J genes are TRBV7-6 and TRBJ1-6; no firm D call. Germline V gene sequence: CDR1 SGHVS, CDR2 FNYEAQ. Trimming removed 2 bases at V and 5 bases at J, with 10 bases between. The CDR3 covers 15 residues. Here the CDR3 reads CASSLSTVNNSPLHF. CDR3 sequence (DNA): TGTGCCAGCAGCTTAAGCACAGTGAATAATTCACCCCTCCACTTT.

This clonotype was seen repeatedly, ten times or more. The rearrangement joins TRBV4-1 to TRBJ2-2; D is possibly TRBD2 (5 bases). The CDR3 sequence is 16 residues long. Germline V lookup: CDR1 MGHRA, CDR2 YSYEKL. V was clipped by 4 bases and J by 0 bases, with 12 bases between them. CDR3 sequence reads: CASSPDRGPNTGELFF. The DNA of the CDR3 is TGCGCCAGCAGCCCGGATCGGGGTCCGAACACCGGGGAGCTGTTTTTT.

The genes are TRBV5-1 and TRBJ2-4; D is ambiguous. The germline V and J ends were trimmed by 2 bases and 3 bases, with 3 bases remaining between them. The CDR3 is 12 amino acids. Germline CDR1 SGHRS, CDR2 YFSETQ. CDR3 DNA sequence: TGCGCCAGCAGCTTTGACAAAAACATTCAGTACTTC. This sequence encodes CASSFDKNIQYF. Using reference TRBV5-1 and TRBJ2-4 for the parts outside the CDR3, the full variable domain is KAGVTQTPRYLIKTRGQQVTLSCSPISGHRSVSWYQQTPGQGLQFLFEYFSETQRNKGNFPGRFSGRQFSNSRSEMNVSTLELGDSALYLCASSFDKNIQYFGAGTRLSVL.

This clonotype was detected ten times or more. The chain employs TRBV6-2 or TRBV6-3 and TRBJ2-2; 7 positions agree with TRBD1. From germline, CDR1 is MNHEY and CDR2 SVGEGT. J gave up 5 bases and V 7 bases, and 4 bases lay outside the gene matches. The CDR3 has 13 amino acids. CDR3 sequence (DNA): TGTGCCAGCACGGGACAGTGGACCGGGGAGCTGTTTTTT. It codes for CASTGQWTGELFF.

The chain employs TRBV6-6 and TRBJ2-1; maybe TRBD2 (5 bases). Trimming took off 7 bases at V and 4 bases at J, with 11 bases between the two ends. CDR1 is MNHNY, CDR2 SVGAGI, per germline (reference sequence). The CDR3 contains 13 residues. Written as DNA, the CDR3 is TGTGCCAGCATTCGGGGTCCTTACAATGAGCAGTTCTTC. Translation: CASIRGPYNEQFF.

The chain uses TRBV3-1 and TRBJ1-6, with 7 bases aligning to TRBD1. There are 14 residues in the CDR3. V shed 4 bases and J 10 bases; nucleotides not matched to a gene: 7. Germline assignment: CDR1 LGHDT and CDR2 YNNKEL (reference sequence). In nucleotides, the CDR3 is TGTGCCAGCAGCCCGCGGGACAGCGGCTCACCCCTCCACTTT. This translates into CASSPRDSGSPLHF. The full variable domain, with the rest looked up from reference TRBV3-1 and TRBJ1-6, is DTAVSQTPKYLVTQMGNDKSIKCEQNLGHDTMYWYKQDSKKFLKIMFSYNNKELIINETVPNRFSPKSPDKAHLNLHINSLELGDSAVYFCASSPRDSGSPLHFGNGTRLTVT.

Comment on this clonotype: A much bigger clone sits one base away, suggesting this may be a read error. J is TRBJ2-1 and V is TRBV7-9; possible D gene TRBD1, 6 bases. The CDR3 has 16 amino acids. The V gene's germline CDR1 is SEHNR and CDR2 FQNEAQ (reference sequence). V was trimmed by 5 bases and J by 5 bases, leaving 19 bases between them. The CDR3 loop reads CASSTATGFDHNEQFF. The CDR3 nucleotides read TGTGCCAGCAGCACTGCCACAGGGTTCGACCACAATGAGCAGTTCTTC.

This clonotype occurred many times. The rearrangement links TRBV12-3 or TRBV12-4 to TRBJ2-3; TRBD2 aligns across 7 bases. The CDR3 runs to 15 residues. J lost 1 base, V lost 6 bases, and 7 bases had no gene match. DNA for the CDR3: TGTGCCAGCAGCTCAAGTGCGGGGGGCACAGATACGCAGTATTTT. It codes for CASSSSAGGTDTQYF.